These T cell receptor beta chains were read from a single sample in a study of identical twins. TCRdb fed the 5' RACE reads into MiXCR, producing one record per CDR3 protein. The sample lists hundreds of thousands of distinct CDR3 sequences; more than 6.5% were seen once. The same sample was also used in a study of yellow fever vaccine responses in identical twins.

The sequenced sample consisted of PBMCs. The receptor set was obtained from a woman aged 18 to 35 in good health. CDR3s include the opening cysteine and the closing phenylalanine or tryptophan. D genes are given only for firm matches. Clone size appears in some rows only: once, few, many, or a class for an expanded clone.

j_call: TRBJ2-5; v_call: TRBV7-9; clone_size: few; d_call: NA; cdr3_aa: CASSKLVETQYF; cdr3_nt: TGTGCCAGCAGCAAGCTGGTGGAGACCCAGTACTTC
j_call: TRBJ1-1; v_call: TRBV28; clone_size: NA; d_call: NA; cdr3_aa: CASILGPNTEAFF; cdr3_nt: TGTGCCAGCATACTCGGACCCAACACTGAAGCTTTCTTT
j_call: TRBJ2-1; v_call: TRBV10-3; clone_size: many; d_call: TRBD2; cdr3_aa: CATTPGTSGYNEQFF; cdr3_nt: TGTGCCACAACGCCGGGGACTAGCGGCTACAATGAGCAGTTCTTC
j_call: TRBJ2-1; v_call: TRBV24-1; clone_size: NA; d_call: NA; cdr3_aa: CATSVGSMVNEQFF; cdr3_nt: TGTGCCACCAGTGTTGGGAGCATGGTAAATGAGCAGTTCTTC
j_call: TRBJ2-7; v_call: TRBV20-1; clone_size: many; d_call: TRBD1; cdr3_aa: CSAFRAGGDEQYF; cdr3_nt: TGCAGTGCTTTTCGAGCAGGGGGCGACGAGCAGTACTTC
j_call: TRBJ2-7; v_call: TRBV29-1; clone_size: NA; d_call: NA; cdr3_aa: CSVENVAYEQYF; cdr3_nt: TGCAGCGTTGAAAACGTGGCCTACGAGCAGTACTTC
j_call: TRBJ2-7; v_call: TRBV12-3/TRBV12-4; clone_size: few; d_call: NA; cdr3_aa: CASSFGGADEQYF; cdr3_nt: TGTGCCAGCAGTTTTGGAGGGGCGGATGAGCAGTACTTC
j_call: TRBJ2-1; v_call: TRBV6-2/TRBV6-3; clone_size: NA; d_call: TRBD2; cdr3_aa: CASSRWTSGRGTYNEQFF; cdr3_nt: TGTGCCAGCAGCCGCTGGACTAGCGGGAGGGGGACCTACAATGAGCAGTTCTTC
j_call: TRBJ1-1; v_call: TRBV4-3; clone_size: few; d_call: NA; cdr3_aa: CASSQDFPGSNTEAFF; cdr3_nt: TGCGCCAGCAGCCAAGATTTCCCGGGTAGCAACACTGAAGCTTTCTTT
j_call: TRBJ2-4; v_call: TRBV5-6; clone_size: NA; d_call: NA; cdr3_aa: CASSQTLREPKNIQYF; cdr3_nt: TGTGCCAGCAGCCAAACGCTCCGGGAGCCTAAAAACATTCAGTACTTC
j_call: TRBJ1-5; v_call: TRBV7-9; clone_size: many; d_call: NA; cdr3_aa: CASSHDSYSNQPQHF; cdr3_nt: TGTGCCAGCAGCCACGACAGTTATAGCAATCAGCCCCAGCATTTT
j_call: TRBJ2-7; v_call: TRBV7-9; clone_size: few; d_call: NA; cdr3_aa: CASSSRRDTLSYEQYF; cdr3_nt: TGTGCCAGCAGCTCCCGGCGGGACACCTTATCCTACGAGCAGTACTTC
j_call: TRBJ1-5; v_call: TRBV20-1; clone_size: NA; d_call: NA; cdr3_aa: CSAREADNQPQHF; cdr3_nt: TGCAGTGCTAGAGAGGCCGACAACCAGCCCCAGCATTTT
j_call: TRBJ1-1; v_call: TRBV12-3/TRBV12-4; clone_size: NA; d_call: NA; cdr3_aa: CASSLGRKNTEAFF; cdr3_nt: TGTGCCAGCAGTTTAGGGCGGAAGAACACTGAAGCTTTCTTT
j_call: TRBJ1-5; v_call: TRBV6-2/TRBV6-3; clone_size: few; d_call: NA; cdr3_aa: CASSPPGGEFNQPQHF; cdr3_nt: TGTGCCAGCAGTCCTCCGGGGGGAGAATTCAATCAGCCCCAGCATTTT
j_call: TRBJ2-5; v_call: TRBV28; clone_size: NA; d_call: NA; cdr3_aa: CASSPPQYF; cdr3_nt: TGTGCCAGCAGTCCTCCCCAGTACTTC
j_call: TRBJ2-3; v_call: TRBV7-7; clone_size: few; d_call: NA; cdr3_aa: CASSLALEYTQYF; cdr3_nt: TGTGCTAGCAGCTTAGCGCTGGAGTATACGCAGTATTTT
j_call: TRBJ1-2; v_call: TRBV25-1; clone_size: many; d_call: NA; cdr3_aa: CASSETSKGRANYGYTF; cdr3_nt: TGTGCCAGCAGTGAAACCTCAAAAGGGAGAGCTAACTATGGCTACACCTTC
j_call: TRBJ2-1; v_call: TRBV12-3/TRBV12-4; clone_size: few; d_call: NA; cdr3_aa: CASSLAGSGANNEQFF; cdr3_nt: TGTGCCAGCAGTTTAGCGGGTAGCGGCGCCAACAATGAGCAGTTCTTC
j_call: TRBJ2-3; v_call: TRBV5-1; clone_size: NA; d_call: NA; cdr3_aa: CASSLTLLGSLHTSTDTQYF; cdr3_nt: TGCGCCAGCAGCTTAACCTTGCTGGGGAGCCTACATACTAGCACAGATACGCAGTATTTT
j_call: TRBJ2-1; v_call: TRBV20-1; clone_size: NA; d_call: NA; cdr3_aa: CSARSPSEKYNEQFF; cdr3_nt: TGCAGTGCTAGATCCCCTAGCGAAAAATACAATGAGCAGTTCTTC
j_call: TRBJ2-1; v_call: TRBV24-1; clone_size: many; d_call: TRBD2; cdr3_aa: CATSDSGWTSGIRDNEQFF; cdr3_nt: TGTGCCACCAGTGATTCGGGTTGGACTAGCGGGATTAGGGACAATGAGCAGTTCTTC
j_call: TRBJ2-5; v_call: TRBV5-6; clone_size: NA; d_call: TRBD2; cdr3_aa: CASSLFGSGVETQYF; cdr3_nt: TGTGCCAGCAGCTTGTTTGGGAGCGGGGTCGAGACCCAGTACTTC
j_call: TRBJ2-7; v_call: TRBV29-1; clone_size: few; d_call: NA; cdr3_aa: CSVGGEERSPYYEQYF; cdr3_nt: TGCAGCGTGGGCGGGGAGGAAAGGTCTCCATACTACGAGCAGTACTTC
j_call: TRBJ2-7; v_call: TRBV14; clone_size: few; d_call: NA; cdr3_aa: CASSRFGGVVDSYEQYF; cdr3_nt: TGTGCCAGCAGTCGTTTTGGGGGAGTGGTGGACTCCTACGAGCAGTACTTC
j_call: TRBJ2-1; v_call: TRBV12-3/TRBV12-4; clone_size: many; d_call: TRBD2; cdr3_aa: CASTLPPLAGRHEQFF; cdr3_nt: TGTGCCAGCACCCTCCCTCCCCTAGCGGGACGCCATGAGCAGTTCTTC
j_call: TRBJ2-3; v_call: TRBV21-1; clone_size: NA; d_call: NA; cdr3_aa: CASSKFPSGGLGDTQYF; cdr3_nt: TGTGCCAGCAGCAAATTCCCTAGCGGGGGATTAGGAGATACGCAGTATTTT
j_call: TRBJ2-2; v_call: TRBV15; clone_size: NA; d_call: NA; cdr3_aa: CATSGGTGTTGELFF; cdr3_nt: TGTGCCACCAGCGGGGGAACAGGGACCACCGGGGAGCTGTTTTTT
j_call: TRBJ2-7; v_call: TRBV7-2; clone_size: few; d_call: TRBD1; cdr3_aa: CASSLAGIRDSLSYEQYF; cdr3_nt: TGTGCCAGCAGCTTAGCTGGGATCCGGGACAGCCTCTCCTACGAGCAGTACTTC
j_call: TRBJ2-6; v_call: TRBV5-5; clone_size: few; d_call: TRBD1; cdr3_aa: CASSMGQEFNWANVLTF; cdr3_nt: TGTGCCAGCAGCATGGGACAGGAATTTAACTGGGCCAACGTCCTGACTTTC
j_call: TRBJ2-5; v_call: TRBV6-1; clone_size: many; d_call: TRBD2; cdr3_aa: CASSELGGSSETQYF; cdr3_nt: TGTGCCAGCAGTGAGCTCGGGGGGAGTTCAGAGACCCAGTACTTC
j_call: TRBJ2-2; v_call: TRBV11-2; clone_size: NA; d_call: NA; cdr3_aa: CASSLEGMAYAGELFF; cdr3_nt: TGTGCCAGCAGCTTAGAGGGTATGGCTTATGCCGGGGAGCTGTTTTTT
j_call: TRBJ2-1; v_call: TRBV12-3/TRBV12-4; clone_size: few; d_call: NA; cdr3_aa: CASSFFAVNNEQFF; cdr3_nt: TGTGCCAGCAGTTTTTTTGCGGTGAACAATGAGCAGTTCTTC
j_call: TRBJ2-1; v_call: TRBV4-3; clone_size: NA; d_call: TRBD1; cdr3_aa: CASSQADRDVNEQFF; cdr3_nt: TGCGCCAGCAGCCAAGCAGACAGGGACGTGAATGAGCAGTTCTTC
j_call: TRBJ2-1; v_call: TRBV6-2/TRBV6-3; clone_size: few; d_call: TRBD2; cdr3_aa: CASRRSGGNNEQFF; cdr3_nt: TGTGCCAGCCGCCGCAGCGGGGGGAACAATGAGCAGTTCTTC
j_call: TRBJ1-2; v_call: TRBV28; clone_size: NA; d_call: NA; cdr3_aa: CASSFPGARGYTF; cdr3_nt: TGTGCCAGCAGTTTCCCCGGGGCGCGGGGCTACACCTTC
j_call: TRBJ2-1; v_call: TRBV6-1; clone_size: many; d_call: TRBD1; cdr3_aa: CASNRGQNNEQFF; cdr3_nt: TGTGCCAGCAATAGGGGACAGAACAATGAGCAGTTCTTC
j_call: TRBJ2-1; v_call: TRBV28; clone_size: NA; d_call: NA; cdr3_aa: CASSLFGQGYNEQFF; cdr3_nt: TGTGCCAGCAGTTTATTCGGGCAGGGTTACAATGAGCAGTTCTTC
j_call: TRBJ1-2; v_call: TRBV7-9; clone_size: many; d_call: NA; cdr3_aa: CASSLVPGVNYGYTF; cdr3_nt: TGTGCCAGCAGCTTAGTCCCAGGGGTTAACTATGGCTACACCTTC
j_call: TRBJ2-3; v_call: TRBV25-1; clone_size: NA; d_call: NA; cdr3_aa: CASSLPGRADTQYF; cdr3_nt: TGTGCCAGCAGTCTTCCCGGACGAGCAGATACGCAGTATTTT
j_call: TRBJ2-2; v_call: TRBV5-5; clone_size: NA; d_call: NA; cdr3_aa: CASIDTQGPPGELFF; cdr3_nt: TGTGCCAGCATCGACACTCAGGGACCCCCCGGGGAGCTGTTTTTT
j_call: TRBJ2-7; v_call: TRBV5-1; clone_size: many; d_call: NA; cdr3_aa: CASSFQFSYEQYF; cdr3_nt: TGCGCCAGCAGCTTCCAGTTCTCCTACGAGCAGTACTTC